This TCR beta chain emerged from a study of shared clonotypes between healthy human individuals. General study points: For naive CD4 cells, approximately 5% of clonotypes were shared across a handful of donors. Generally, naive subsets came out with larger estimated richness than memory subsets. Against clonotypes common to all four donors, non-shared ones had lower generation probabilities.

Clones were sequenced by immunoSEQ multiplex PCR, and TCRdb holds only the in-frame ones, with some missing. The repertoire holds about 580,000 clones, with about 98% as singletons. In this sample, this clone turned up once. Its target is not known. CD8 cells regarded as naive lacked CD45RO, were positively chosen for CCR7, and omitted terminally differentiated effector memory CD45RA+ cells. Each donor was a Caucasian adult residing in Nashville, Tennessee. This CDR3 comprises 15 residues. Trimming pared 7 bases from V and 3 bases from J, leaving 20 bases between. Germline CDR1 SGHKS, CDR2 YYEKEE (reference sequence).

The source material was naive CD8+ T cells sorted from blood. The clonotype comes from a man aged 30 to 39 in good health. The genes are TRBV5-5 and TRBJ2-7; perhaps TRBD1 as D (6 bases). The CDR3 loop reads CASRRGDRTIYEQYF. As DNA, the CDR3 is TGTGCCAGCCGCAGGGGCGACAGGACAATCTACGAGCAGTACTTC.